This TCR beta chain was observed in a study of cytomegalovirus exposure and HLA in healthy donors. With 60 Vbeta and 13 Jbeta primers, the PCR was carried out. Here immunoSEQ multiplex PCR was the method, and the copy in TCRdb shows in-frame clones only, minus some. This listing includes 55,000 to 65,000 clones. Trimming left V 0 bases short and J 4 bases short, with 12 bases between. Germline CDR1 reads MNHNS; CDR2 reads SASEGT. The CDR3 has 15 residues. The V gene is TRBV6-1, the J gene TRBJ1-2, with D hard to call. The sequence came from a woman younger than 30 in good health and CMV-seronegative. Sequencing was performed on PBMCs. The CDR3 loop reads CASSEALYGFYGYTF. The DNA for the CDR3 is TGTGCCAGCAGTGAAGCCCTTTACGGTTTCTATGGCTACACCTTC.